These 14 T cell receptor beta chains originate from one sample sequenced in a study of identical twins. TCRdb re-called the 5' RACE reads through MiXCR, storing one row per CDR3 protein. Among approximately 230,000 distinct CDR3 sequences listed, roughly 7.1% were seen once. The same specimen was also included in a second study, on T cells expressing NK-cell markers.

Sequencing was done on a sample of CD8+ T cells sorted from blood. The receptor set was obtained from a woman in her late teens or twenties in good health.

The rearrangement joins TRBV20-1 to TRBJ2-1, with 12 bases that match TRBD2. With V trimmed by 6 bases and J by 0 bases, 15 bases remained unmatched. The CDR3 runs to 19 residues. The germline CDR1 and CDR2 sequences are DFQATT and SNEGSKA (reference sequence). CDR3 bases: TGCAGTGCCCAAATCCGGACTAGCGGGGTAAAGGCCTCCTACAATGAGCAGTTCTTC. Its translation: CSAQIRTSGVKASYNEQFF.

This clonotype was recorded a few times. This sequence joins TRBV6-1 and TRBJ2-1; 7 nucleotides match TRBD2. The V gene's germline CDR1 is MNHNS and CDR2 SASEGT. The CDR3 has 13 amino acids. J gave up 8 bases and V 6 bases, and 7 bases lay outside the gene matches. Here the CDR3 DNA reads TGTGCCAGCAGCTCCGATGGGGGGGATGAGCAGTTCTTC. It yields the protein CASSSDGGDEQFF.

The genes are TRBV7-9 and TRBJ2-7; no definite D call. V lost 6 bases and J 7 bases, leaving 10 bases between the germline ends. The CDR3 totals 11 residues. Germline CDR1 reads SEHNR; CDR2 reads FQNEAQ (reference sequence). In DNA form, the CDR3 reads TGTGCCAGCAGTACCACATGGGAGCAGTACTTC. It yields the protein CASSTTWEQYF.

V is TRBV7-9 and J is TRBJ2-2, with 9 bases aligning to TRBD1. CDR1 is SEHNR, CDR2 FQNEAQ, per germline (reference sequence). Losses at the gene ends were 4 bases for V and 6 bases for J; bases not matched to a gene: 9. The CDR3 runs 16 residues. CDR3 sequence (DNA): TGTGCCAGCAGCTCCAACCGGGACAGGGATTCCGGGGAGCTGTTTTTT. Its translation is CASSSNRDRDSGELFF.

Only a few counts were recorded for this clonotype. The V gene is TRBV30, the J gene TRBJ2-1; TRBD2 agrees at 7 bases. V was pared by 5 bases and J by 3 bases, with 7 bases of the junction left unmatched. The CDR3 has 14 amino acids. Germline CDR1 and CDR2: GTSNPN and SVGIG (reference sequence). The chain's CDR3 is CAWEGPGGYNEQFF. For the CDR3, the DNA is TGTGCCTGGGAGGGCCCGGGGGGCTACAATGAGCAGTTCTTC.

There are a few counts of this clonotype. J is TRBJ1-3 and V is TRBV12-3 or TRBV12-4; tentatively, D is TRBD1 (6 bases). The CDR3 contains 14 residues. V was pared by 5 bases and J by 3 bases, with 11 bases between. The CDR3 protein is CASSQGRGGNTIYF. CDR3 nucleotides: TGTGCCAGCAGTCAAGGCAGGGGTGGAAACACCATATATTTT.

This clonotype was counted ten times or more. The rearrangement uses TRBV15 and TRBJ2-5; D uncertain. The CDR3 loop spans 15 amino acids. Germline loops: CDR1 LNHNV, CDR2 YYDKDF (reference sequence). V lost 5 bases to trimming and J lost 4 bases, with 17 bases between them. For the CDR3, the DNA is TGTGCCACCAGCCCCCACCTAGATCCCGGAGAGACCCAGTACTTC. As protein: CATSPHLDPGETQYF. Looking up the rest from reference TRBV15 and TRBJ2-5 gives the full variable domain: DAMVIQNPRYQVTQFGKPVTLSCSQTLNHNVMYWYQQKSSQAPKLLFHYYDKDFNNEADTPDNFQSRRPNTSFCFLDIRSPGLGDTAMYLCATSPHLDPGETQYFGPGTRLLVL.

This clonotype was observed a few times. The chain has TRBV14 and TRBJ1-1; D is undetermined. The CDR3 has 15 amino acids. Trimming cost V 0 bases and J 0 bases, with 8 bases left between them. Germline V gene sequence: CDR1 SGHDN, CDR2 FVKESK. The CDR3 DNA reads TGTGCCAGCAGCCAAGATCCAGGCATGAACACTGAAGCTTTCTTT. Protein: CASSQDPGMNTEAFF.

This clonotype appeared many times. The chain recombines TRBV27 with TRBJ2-3; D is uncertain. The CDR3 is made up of 15 amino acids. The germline CDR1 and CDR2 sequences are MNHEY and SMNVEV (reference sequence). The ends were cut back, 4 bases at V and 0 bases at J, with 11 bases in the middle. CDR3 bases: TGTGCCAGCAGTTCAACCTCAACGAGCACAGATACGCAGTATTTT. Translated, it gives CASSSTSTSTDTQYF.

This clonotype was detected many times. The V and J genes are TRBV27 and TRBJ2-1, with D perhaps TRBD2 (5 bases). The CDR3 extends over 13 amino acids. V gave up 2 bases and J gave up 13 bases, with 15 bases separating them. Per the germline V gene, CDR1 is MNHEY and CDR2 is SMNVEV (reference sequence). This CDR3 is CASSLTANGLQFF. Here the CDR3 DNA reads TGTGCCAGCAGTTTAACGGCGAATGGACTCCAGTTCTTC.

This clonotype was recorded many times. This chain connects TRBV12-3 or TRBV12-4 to TRBJ2-3; a possible D gene is TRBD1 (5 bases). Between the trimmed V and J ends, which lost 3 bases and 2 bases, there was a span of 6 bases. CDR3 length equals 13 residues. Written as DNA, the CDR3 is TGTGCCAGCAGTTTGGGGCCCACAGATACGCAGTATTTT. This gives the protein CASSLGPTDTQYF.

In its sample, this clonotype was seen many times. The chain couples TRBV6-5 to TRBJ2-3; 7 positions agree with TRBD1. Germline CDR1 is MNHEY and CDR2 is SVGAGI. V lost 7 bases to trimming and J lost 2 bases; unmatched junction nucleotides: 6. This CDR3 spans 14 amino acids. The CDR3 protein is CASNSGQLTDTQYF. CDR3 DNA: TGTGCCAGCAATTCGGGACAGCTCACAGATACGCAGTATTTT.

The rearrangement links TRBV5-1 to TRBJ2-7; TRBD2 matches at 9 bases. The CDR3 has 14 residues. Trimming removed 1 base from V and 3 bases from J; junction bases left unmatched: 2. The germline gives CDR1 SGHRS, CDR2 YFSETQ. This CDR3 is CASSLSSGNYEQYF. The CDR3 DNA reads TGCGCCAGCAGCTTGTCTAGCGGGAACTACGAGCAGTACTTC.

This clonotype was picked up a small number of times. The V gene is TRBV7-9, the J gene TRBJ1-2; D uncertain. The CDR3 spans 12 residues. Trimming cost V 4 bases and J 6 bases, with 9 bases left between them. CDR1 SEHNR and CDR2 FQNEAQ come from the germline V gene (reference sequence). CDR3 nucleotides: TGTGCCAGCAGCTCGACCACCCATGGCTACACCTTC. Its protein is CASSSTTHGYTF.